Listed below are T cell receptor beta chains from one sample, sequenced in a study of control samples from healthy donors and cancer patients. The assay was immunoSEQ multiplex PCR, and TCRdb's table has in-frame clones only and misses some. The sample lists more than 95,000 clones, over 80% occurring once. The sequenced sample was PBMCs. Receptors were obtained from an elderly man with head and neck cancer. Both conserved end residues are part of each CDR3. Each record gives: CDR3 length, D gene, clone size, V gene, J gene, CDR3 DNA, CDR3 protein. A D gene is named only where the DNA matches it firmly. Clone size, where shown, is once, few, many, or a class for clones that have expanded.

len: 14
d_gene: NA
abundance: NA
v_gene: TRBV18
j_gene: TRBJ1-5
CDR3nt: TGTGCCAGCTCACCACAGGTTAGCAATCAGCCCCAGCATTTT
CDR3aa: CASSPQVSNQPQHF

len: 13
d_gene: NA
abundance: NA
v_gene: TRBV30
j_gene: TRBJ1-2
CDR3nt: TGTGCCTGGAGTGATGCCGGGGATTATGGCTACACCTTC
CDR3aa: CAWSDAGDYGYTF

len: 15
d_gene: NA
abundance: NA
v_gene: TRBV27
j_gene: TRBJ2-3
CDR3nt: TGTGCCAGCAGTTTTGGTGCGGGGCGGTCAGATACGCAGTATTTT
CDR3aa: CASSFGAGRSDTQYF

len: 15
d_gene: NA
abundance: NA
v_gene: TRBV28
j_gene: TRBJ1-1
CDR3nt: TGTGCCAGCAGTCCTCCCGACAGGCCGAACACTGAAGCTTTCTTT
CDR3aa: CASSPPDRPNTEAFF

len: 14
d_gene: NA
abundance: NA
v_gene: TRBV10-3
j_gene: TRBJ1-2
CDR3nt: TGTGCCATCAGTGAGATTGCGGGGGGCGACGGCTACACCTTC
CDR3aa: CAISEIAGGDGYTF

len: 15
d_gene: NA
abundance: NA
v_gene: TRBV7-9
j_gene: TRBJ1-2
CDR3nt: TGTGCCAGCAGCTTAGTGGTGGACCAAAAGTATGGCTACACCTTC
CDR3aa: CASSLVVDQKYGYTF

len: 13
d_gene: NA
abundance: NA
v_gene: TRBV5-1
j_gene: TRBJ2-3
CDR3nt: TGCGCCAGCAGCTTGGGGGGCACAGATACGCAGTATTTT
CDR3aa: CASSLGGTDTQYF

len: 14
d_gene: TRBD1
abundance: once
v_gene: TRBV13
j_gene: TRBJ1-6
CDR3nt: TGTGCCAGCAGCTCGGACAGGATTAATTCACCCCTCCACTTT
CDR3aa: CASSSDRINSPLHF

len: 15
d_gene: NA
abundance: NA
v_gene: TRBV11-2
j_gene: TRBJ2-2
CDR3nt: TGTGCCAGCAGCTTAGGGTGGGGGGCAACCGGGGAGCTGTTTTTT
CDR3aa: CASSLGWGATGELFF

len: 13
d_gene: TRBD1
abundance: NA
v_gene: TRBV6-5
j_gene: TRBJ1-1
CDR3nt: TGTGCCAGCAGCCGGACAGGGGGCTTTGAAGCTTTCTTT
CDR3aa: CASSRTGGFEAFF

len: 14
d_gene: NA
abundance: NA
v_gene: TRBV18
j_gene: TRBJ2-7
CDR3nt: TGTGCCAGCTCACCCAGGCCAGCCCTTGACGAGCAGTACTTC
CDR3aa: CASSPRPALDEQYF

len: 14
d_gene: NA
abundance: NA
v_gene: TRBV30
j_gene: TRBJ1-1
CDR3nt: TGTGCCTGGAACGGAGGGGACATGAACACTGAAGCTTTCTTT
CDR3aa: CAWNGGDMNTEAFF